One sample yielded the 21 T cell receptor beta chains listed below, sequenced in a study of cytomegalovirus exposure and HLA in healthy donors. The primer mix had 60 Vbeta and 13 Jbeta primers. Here immunoSEQ multiplex PCR was the method, and the copy in TCRdb shows in-frame clones only, minus some. The top ten hold about 16% of the sample, which has 120,000 or so clones, 60% to 80% seen once. The sequenced sample consisted of PBMCs. All receptors derive from a man aged 50 or older in good health and CMV-seropositive.

The J gene is TRBJ1-2, the V gene TRBV6-5; possibly TRBD1 for D (5 bases). Trimming left V 5 bases short and J 2 bases short, with 12 bases between. There are 14 residues in the CDR3. From germline, CDR1 is MNHEY and CDR2 SVGAGI. The CDR3 reads CASSTLQENYGYTF. For the CDR3, the DNA is TGTGCCAGCAGTACCCTACAGGAGAACTATGGCTACACCTTC.

The chain joins TRBV29-1 to TRBJ2-3; 13 nucleotides align to TRBD2. This CDR3 is built from 17 residues. The J segment lost 0 bases and the V segment lost 3 bases, leaving 6 bases of the junction unmatched. Per the germline V gene, CDR1 is SQVTM and CDR2 is ANQGSEA. CDR3: CSVDRTSGGVSTDTQYF. The CDR3 region has the DNA TGCAGCGTTGATAGGACTAGCGGGGGAGTGAGCACAGATACGCAGTATTTT.

The chain joins TRBV2 to TRBJ2-3; perhaps TRBD2 as D (5 bases). Between the trimmed V and J ends, which lost 2 bases and 6 bases, there was a span of 6 bases. The CDR3 is 12 residues long. The germline V gene has CDR1 SNHLY and CDR2 FYNNEI. CDR3 amino acids: CASSERRDTQYF. The CDR3 DNA reads as TGTGCCAGCAGTGAACGGAGGGATACGCAGTATTTT.

The V and J genes are TRBV28 and TRBJ2-3; D ambiguous. Germline-derived CDR1 and CDR2 are MDHEN and SYDVKM. CDR3 length equals 15 residues. Trimming stripped 5 bases from V and 7 bases from J, with 19 bases between. DNA for the CDR3: TGTGCCAGCAGTCGGCCCAGGAATCTGGAACATACGCAGTATTTT. Translated, it gives CASSRPRNLEHTQYF. Drawing the rest from reference TRBV28 and TRBJ2-3, the complete variable domain is DVKVTQSSRYLVKRTGEKVFLECVQDMDHENMFWYRQDPGLGLRLIYFSYDVKMKEKGDIPEGYSVSREKKERFSLILESASTNQTSMYLCASSRPRNLEHTQYFGPGTRLTVL.

CDR3 coding DNA: TGTGCCACCCTACCCGACAGGGAATACAATGAGCAGTTCTTC. Its protein is CATLPDREYNEQFF. The J gene is TRBJ2-1, the V gene TRBV6-5; TRBD1 aligns across 7 bases. This CDR3 has 14 amino acids. Trimming at V came to 10 bases and at J to 4 bases, leaving 10 bases not matched to a gene. Germline V gene sequence: CDR1 MNHEY, CDR2 SVGAGI.

V is TRBV7-9 and J is TRBJ2-7; 10 bases match TRBD1. Trimming took 5 bases from V and 3 from J; bases not matched to a gene: 7. The germline V gene encodes CDR1 SEHNR and CDR2 FQNEAQ (reference sequence). This CDR3 is built from 15 residues. In DNA, the CDR3 is TGTGCCAGCAGCACCCCGGGACAGGGGCTCTACGAGCAGTACTTC. It specifies CASSTPGQGLYEQYF.

This chain links TRBV27 with TRBJ2-1, with 9 bases matching TRBD2. Germline-derived CDR1 and CDR2 are MNHEY and SMNVEV (reference sequence). With V trimmed by 8 bases and J by 4 bases, 12 bases remained unmatched. This CDR3 is built from 16 residues. The CDR3 sequence: CASRFEVAGAYNEQFF. Here the CDR3 DNA reads TGTGCCAGCCGGTTCGAAGTAGCGGGGGCTTACAATGAGCAGTTCTTC.

V is TRBV7-2 and J is TRBJ1-2; the D is unclear. The CDR3 has 13 amino acids. The germline V gene has CDR1 SGHTA and CDR2 FQGNSA. V shed 3 bases and J shed 5 bases, with 10 bases lying between them. In DNA, the CDR3 is TGTGCCAGCAGCTTTGGAGGCCAATATGGCTACACCTTC. Translation: CASSFGGQYGYTF.

This chain uses TRBV7-9 with TRBJ2-3, with D perhaps TRBD1 (6 bases). CDR1 is SEHNR and CDR2 is FQNEAQ in the germline V gene (reference sequence). The CDR3 has 16 residues. The germline V and J ends were trimmed by 7 bases and 5 bases, with 22 bases remaining between them. The CDR3 nucleotides read TGTGCCAGCACCCCCCCCGGGACAACAGTAAGAGATACGCAGTATTTT. This translates into CASTPPGTTVRDTQYF. The full variable domain, its missing parts supplied by reference TRBV7-9 and TRBJ2-3, is DTGVSQNPRHKITKRGQNVTFRCDPISEHNRLYWYRQTLGQGPEFLTYFQNEAQLEKSRLLSDRFSAERPKGSFSTLEIQRTEQGDSAMYLCASTPPGTTVRDTQYFGPGTRLTVL.

This rearrangement joins TRBV27 to TRBJ2-3; 10 bases map to TRBD2. J gave up 1 base and V 6 bases, and 4 bases lay outside the gene matches. This CDR3 comprises 15 residues. The V gene's germline CDR1 is MNHEY and CDR2 SMNVEV (reference sequence). CDR3 amino acids: CASSSSGGGTDTQYF. In nucleotides, the CDR3 is TGTGCCAGCAGCTCCAGCGGGGGGGGCACAGATACGCAGTATTTT.

The chain combines TRBV6-1 with TRBJ1-1, with D unresolved. Germline V gene lookup returns CDR1 MNHNS and CDR2 SASEGT. V was cut by 7 bases and J by 2 bases, with 8 bases left in between. The CDR3 sequence is 12 residues long. The CDR3 loop is CASTRANTEAFF. CDR3 DNA sequence: TGTGCCAGCACTAGAGCCAACACTGAAGCTTTCTTT.

V gene TRBV7-2 combines with J gene TRBJ2-3, with D tentatively TRBD2 (5 bases). The germline gives CDR1 SGHTA, CDR2 FQGNSA. There are 15 residues in the CDR3. Trimming left V 0 bases short and J 2 bases short, with 9 bases between. The CDR3 DNA reads TGTGCCAGCAGCTTAGCGAGCGGATTCACAGATACGCAGTATTTT. Its translation is CASSLASGFTDTQYF.

There are a few counts of this clone. The chain combines TRBV5-4 with TRBJ2-3, with 9 bases fitting TRBD2. The CDR3 covers 14 residues. V gave up 4 bases and J gave up 5 bases; unmatched junction bases: 5. CDR1 is SGHNT and CDR2 is YYREEE in the germline V gene (reference sequence). The CDR3 DNA follows: TGTGCCAGCAGCATGGGACTAGCTTTAGATACGCAGTATTTT. Residues: CASSMGLALDTQYF.

The rearrangement links TRBV29-1 to TRBJ2-1; the match to TRBD2 covers 7 bases. In germline, CDR1 is SQVTM, CDR2 ANQGSEA. J was trimmed by 8 bases and V by 8 bases; bases with no gene match: 9. CDR3 length: 12 amino acids. DNA of the CDR3: TGCAGCCAAAAACGCGGGAGCGATGAGCAGTTCTTC. This translates into CSQKRGSDEQFF.

This clone was found a few times. The chain carries TRBV7-2 and TRBJ2-7, with D perhaps matching TRBD1 (6 bases). The CDR3 contains 17 residues. Trimming took off 1 base at V and 5 bases at J, with 21 bases between the two ends. CDR1 and CDR2 (germline): SGHTA, FQGNSA. The CDR3 here is CASSLGFRGSPTHEQYF. CDR3 nucleotide sequence: TGTGCCAGCAGCTTAGGGTTTAGGGGGTCTCCAACCCACGAGCAGTACTTC.

The rearrangement links TRBV10-1 to TRBJ2-1, with TRBD1 as a possible D gene (6 bases). The CDR3 is 14 amino acids. The ends were cut back, 2 bases at V and 8 bases at J, with 13 bases in the middle. CDR1 WNHNN and CDR2 SYGVQD come from the germline V gene (reference sequence). The CDR3 here is CASSETTGSDEQFF. The CDR3 nucleotides read TGCGCCAGCAGTGAGACCACAGGGTCCGATGAGCAGTTCTTC.

The gene calls are TRBV27 and TRBJ2-2; D is perhaps TRBD1 (5 bases). V was clipped by 6 bases and J by 2 bases, with 16 bases between them. This CDR3 region has 16 residues. Germline V gene sequence: CDR1 MNHEY, CDR2 SMNVEV (reference sequence). The CDR3 nucleotides are TGTGCCAGCAGAGATCCTGGACAACTTAACACCGGGGAGCTGTTTTTT. Amino acid sequence: CASRDPGQLNTGELFF.

The chain combines TRBV7-9 with TRBJ1-6; 10 bases map to TRBD1. From germline, CDR1 is SEHNR and CDR2 FQNEAQ (reference sequence). The junction had 5 bases not matched to a gene; V was cut back by 5 bases and J by 7 bases. The CDR3 contains 15 residues. The CDR3 spells CASSNRDRGNSPLHF. Here the CDR3 DNA reads TGTGCCAGCAGCAACCGGGACAGGGGAAATTCACCCCTCCACTTT.

This clone was seen just once. This sequence joins TRBV11-2 and TRBJ2-5; the D gene is possibly TRBD2 (5 bases). The CDR3 length is 12 residues. The germline V and J ends were trimmed by 5 bases and 11 bases, with 15 bases remaining between them. Germline V gene sequence: CDR1 SGHAT, CDR2 FQNNGV. DNA of the CDR3: TGTGCCAGCAGCCCCGGAGGCTATGAGCAGTACTTC. Its translation is CASSPGGYEQYF.

This clone has more than one count but fewer than ten. The chain recombines TRBV4-3 with TRBJ2-7; D is perhaps TRBD1 (5 bases). Germline lookup yields CDR1 LGHNA and CDR2 YSLEER. V was cut by 0 bases and J by 3 bases, with 12 bases left in between. The length of the CDR3 is 15 residues. CDR3 in DNA: TGCGCCAGCAGCCAAGATCAAAAGGGGCTCTACGAGCAGTACTTC. It codes for CASSQDQKGLYEQYF.

The sample holds a few counts of this clone. The V call is TRBV4-3, the J call TRBJ2-7; tentative D call: TRBD2 (6 bases). CDR1 and CDR2 from the germline V gene are LGHNA and YSLEER. Trimming stripped 0 bases from V and 3 bases from J, with 18 bases between. The CDR3 length is 17 residues. The CDR3 coding sequence is TGCGCCAGCAGCCAAGATCGGGGCTGGGGACTTAGCTACGAGCAGTACTTC. Translating it yields CASSQDRGWGLSYEQYF.